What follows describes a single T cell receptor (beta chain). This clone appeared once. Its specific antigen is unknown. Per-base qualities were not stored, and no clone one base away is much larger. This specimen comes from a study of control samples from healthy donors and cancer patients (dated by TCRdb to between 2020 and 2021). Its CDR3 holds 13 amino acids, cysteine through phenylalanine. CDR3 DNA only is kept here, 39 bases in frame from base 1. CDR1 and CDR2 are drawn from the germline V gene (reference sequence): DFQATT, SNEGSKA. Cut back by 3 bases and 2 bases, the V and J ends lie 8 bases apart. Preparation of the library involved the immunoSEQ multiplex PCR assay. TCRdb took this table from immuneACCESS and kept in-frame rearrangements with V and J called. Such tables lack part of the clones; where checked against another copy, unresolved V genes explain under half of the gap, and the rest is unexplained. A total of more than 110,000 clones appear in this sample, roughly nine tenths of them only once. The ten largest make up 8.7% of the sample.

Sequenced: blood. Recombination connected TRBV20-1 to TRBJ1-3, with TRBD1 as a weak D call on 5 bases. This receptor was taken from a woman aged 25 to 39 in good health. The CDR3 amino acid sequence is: CSASWGAGNTIYF. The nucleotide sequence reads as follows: TGCAGTGCTAGTTGGGGGGCTGGAAACACCATATATTTT.